This is a list of T cell receptor beta chains from one sample in a study of PD-L1 blockade in urothelial cancer. The method was immunoSEQ multiplex PCR; TCRdb's version includes in-frame clones alone and lacks a portion of them. Among roughly 60,000 clones listed, more than 65% were seen once. This sample comprised PBMCs, obtained around atezolizumab (anti-PD-L1) treatment. The receptors come from a man between 65 and 85 years old with urothelial cancer. Both conserved end residues are part of each CDR3. Fields, in order: V gene, clone size, D gene, J gene, CDR3 protein, CDR3 DNA. The D gene is left open where the match is weak. Size is stated for part of the rows, as once, few or many counts, or as a class when the clone is expanded.

>TRBV7-2|-|TRBD1|TRBJ1-3
CASSSWFYRGQNGNTIYF
TGTGCCAGCAGCTCTTGGTTCTACAGGGGGCAGAATGGAAACACCATATATTTT
>TRBV5-1|medium-sized|-|TRBJ1-1
CASSLATGPMTEAFF
TGCGCCAGCAGCTTGGCAACAGGGCCTATGACTGAAGCTTTCTTT
>TRBV30|few|-|TRBJ2-7
CAWKGQVSEQYF
TGTGCATGGAAGGGGCAGGTCTCCGAGCAGTACTTC
>TRBV2|-|TRBD2|TRBJ2-1
CASSGRWEGRNEQFF
TGTGCCAGCAGTGGTCGGTGGGAGGGAAGGAATGAGCAGTTCTTC
>TRBV6-6|-|TRBD1|TRBJ1-4
CASSYYQGAGEKLFF
TGTGCCAGCAGTTACTACCAGGGGGCTGGTGAAAAACTGTTTTTT
>TRBV9|-|-|TRBJ2-7
CASSGGDSSYEQYF
TGTGCCAGCAGCGGGGGGGACAGTTCCTACGAGCAGTACTTC
>TRBV9|-|-|TRBJ2-1
CASSALLEHNEQFF
TGTGCCAGCAGCGCCCTACTAGAACACAATGAGCAGTTCTTC
>TRBV7-9|-|TRBD1|TRBJ2-7
CASSLGQGEKYF
TGTGCCAGCAGCTTAGGTCAGGGGGAGAAGTACTTC
>TRBV5-1|-|-|TRBJ1-4
CASSSASGAANEKLFF
TGCGCCAGCAGCTCGGCGTCAGGGGCTGCTAATGAAAAACTGTTTTTT
>TRBV6-6|-|TRBD1|TRBJ2-1
CASSYGQGANEQFF
TGTGCCAGCAGTTACGGACAGGGGGCGAATGAGCAGTTCTTC
>TRBV5-1|-|-|TRBJ2-5
CASSSGTYQETQYF
TGCGCCAGCAGCTCCGGGACATACCAAGAGACCCAGTACTTC
>TRBV7-2|-|TRBD2|TRBJ2-7
CASSLRGLAGPSYEQYF
TGTGCCAGCAGCTTAAGGGGACTAGCGGGGCCCTCCTACGAGCAGTACTTC
>TRBV6-6|-|-|TRBJ1-5
CASSSVDRTSQPQHF
TGTGCCAGCAGTTCCGTCGACAGAACGAGTCAGCCCCAGCATTTT
>TRBV2|-|TRBD1|TRBJ2-3
CASTDRGYTDTQYF
TGTGCCAGCACGGACAGGGGGTATACAGATACGCAGTATTTT
>TRBV18|-|-|TRBJ2-1
CASSPLPYNEQFF
TGTGCCAGCTCACCTCTACCGTACAATGAGCAGTTCTTC
>TRBV9|-|-|TRBJ2-7
CASSATEDIYEQYF
TGTGCCAGCAGCGCGACAGAGGACATCTACGAGCAGTACTTC
>TRBV2|-|-|TRBJ2-2
CASSESRDGELFF
TGTGCCAGCAGTGAATCGCGGGACGGGGAGCTGTTTTTT
>TRBV6-5|-|TRBD1|TRBJ2-3
CASSRTGSTDTQYF
TGTGCCAGCAGTCGGACAGGCTCCACAGATACGCAGTATTTT
>TRBV27|-|-|TRBJ2-1
CASSGATGSYNEQFF
TGTGCCAGCAGTGGGGCCACTGGCTCCTACAATGAGCAGTTCTTC
>TRBV5-1|-|TRBD2|TRBJ2-1
CASSLALAGYNEQFF
TGCGCCAGCAGCTTGGCGCTAGCGGGGTACAATGAGCAGTTCTTC
>TRBV19|-|-|TRBJ2-1
CASSMDWGDNEQFF
TGTGCCAGTAGTATGGACTGGGGGGACAATGAGCAGTTCTTC
>TRBV13|-|-|TRBJ2-6
CASSLGSTGANVLTF
TGTGCCAGCAGCTTGGGCAGTACTGGGGCCAACGTCCTGACTTTC
>TRBV10-3|-|TRBD1|TRBJ2-1
CAISVDRVNEQFF
TGTGCCATCAGTGTGGACAGGGTGAATGAGCAGTTCTTC
>TRBV29-1|-|-|TRBJ2-5
CSVAVQETQYF
TGCAGCGTTGCAGTCCAAGAGACCCAGTACTTC